The source of this TCR beta chain is a study of Ad26.COV2.S vaccination and SARS-CoV-2 variants. Looking at the study overall: Dosing was one shot or two shots 56 days apart.

Per the germline V gene, CDR1 is SQVTM and CDR2 is ANQGSEA. Trimming cost V 3 bases and J 5 bases; bases outside gene matches: 6. This CDR3 spans 13 amino acids. The data were produced by immunoSEQ multiplex PCR, yet TCRdb's version contains in-frame clones alone and is incomplete. The table shows roughly 500,000 clones, with 89% occurring only once. Stated treatment: some 20 received Ad26.COV2.S at low or high dose, single or two shots; about 5 received placebo; per-sample allocation not given. After the first vaccine or placebo injection, samples were drawn on day 63. Recruitment in Boston yielded a donor of adult age, 18-55 years. An Ad26 vector that expressed Wuhan-strain SARS-CoV-2 spike constituted the vaccine.

The specimen comprised peripheral blood, sampled in a trial of Ad26.COV2.S vaccine versus placebo. The TCR was taken from a person between 18 and 60 years old who received the Ad26.COV2.S COVID-19 vaccine or a placebo. J is TRBJ1-2 and V is TRBV29-1; 7 bases fit TRBD1. The DNA of the CDR3 is TGCAGCGTTGATTCCAGGGGGGGATATGGCTACACCTTC. Amino acids: CSVDSRGGYGYTF.